A single sample is the source of the 21 T cell receptor beta chains below, sequenced in a study of blood T cell repertoires in COVID-19. Repertoires were generated with immunoSEQ multiplex PCR, while TCRdb's copy carries only in-frame clones and drops some. The table records some 150,000 clones, about nine tenths of them present only once. The sequencing input was peripheral blood. The origin of the receptors is a man aged 45 to 65 with active or convalescent COVID-19.

The rearrangement joins TRBV9 to TRBJ2-3; 12 bases are shared with TRBD2. From germline, CDR1 is SGDLS and CDR2 YYNGEE. Unmatched junction bases numbered 4, after V lost 0 bases and J lost 5 bases. The length of the CDR3 is 16 residues. CDR3 amino acids: CASSVGLAGAVDTQYF. In nucleotides, the CDR3 is TGTGCCAGCAGCGTAGGACTAGCGGGAGCTGTAGATACGCAGTATTTT.

The chain couples TRBV9 to TRBJ2-7, with a weak D call TRBD2 (6 bases). CDR1 and CDR2 (germline): SGDLS, YYNGEE. The V end was cut by 0 bases, the J end by 2 bases, with 15 bases between. This CDR3 has 16 amino acids. CDR3: CASSVGVVTRAYEQYF. CDR3 in DNA: TGTGCCAGCAGCGTAGGGGTAGTGACTAGAGCCTACGAGCAGTACTTC.

The chain recombines TRBV18 with TRBJ2-5; TRBD1 matches at 11 bases. Losses at the gene ends were 4 bases for V and 4 bases for J; bases not matched to a gene: 5. CDR1 is KGHSH and CDR2 is LQKENI in the germline V gene. The CDR3 is 15 residues long. DNA for the CDR3: TGTGCCAGCTCACGGGACAGGGGGGACGGAGAGACCCAGTACTTC. Protein product: CASSRDRGDGETQYF. Based on the CDR3 plus reference TRBV18 and TRBJ2-5, the full variable domain is NAGVMQNPRHLVRRRGQEARLRCSPMKGHSHVYWYRQLPEEGLKFMVYLQKENIIDESGMPKERFSAEFPKEGPSILRIQQVVRGDSAAYFCASSRDRGDGETQYFGPGTRLLVL.

The gene calls are TRBV28 and TRBJ2-7, with 8 bases identical to TRBD1. The V gene end was trimmed by 6 bases and the J gene end by 3 bases; junction bases not matched to a gene: 4. CDR1 is MDHEN, CDR2 SYDVKM, per germline. CDR3 size: 13 residues. CDR3 amino acids: CASRTGEVYEQYF. Written as DNA, the CDR3 is TGTGCCAGCAGGACAGGGGAGGTCTACGAGCAGTACTTC.

The chain combines TRBV6-6 with TRBJ2-7, with TRBD1 as a possible D gene (5 bases). The germline V and J ends were trimmed by 4 bases and 1 base, with 8 bases remaining between them. Germline CDR1 is MNHNY and CDR2 is SVGAGI (reference sequence). The CDR3 is 13 residues long. The CDR3 DNA sequence: TGTGCCAGCAGTTTGCAGGGATCCTACGAGCAGTACTTC. Protein sequence: CASSLQGSYEQYF.

This chain uses TRBV5-5 with TRBJ1-1; D is ambiguous. Germline lookup yields CDR1 SGHKS and CDR2 YYEKEE (reference sequence). This CDR3 contains 14 residues. The V end lost 1 base, the J end lost 5 bases, and 12 bases lay between the germline ends. Written as DNA, the CDR3 is TGTGCCAGCAGCTTGAGCGTTAAAACAACTGAAGCTTTCTTT. This translates into CASSLSVKTTEAFF.

This clone was counted a few times. V and J are TRBV7-9 and TRBJ2-2; D remains ambiguous. Germline V gene sequence: CDR1 SEHNR, CDR2 FQNEAQ (reference sequence). The V end lost 1 base, the J end lost 4 bases, and 10 bases lay between the germline ends. The CDR3 consists of 15 residues. CDR3 region: CASSLVWSVTGELFF. The CDR3 nucleotides are TGTGCCAGCAGCTTAGTCTGGTCGGTCACCGGGGAGCTGTTTTTT.

The chain joins TRBV9 to TRBJ1-3; 7 bases fit TRBD1. The V gene's germline CDR1 is SGDLS and CDR2 YYNGEE. The V and J ends lost 3 bases and 4 bases, in that order; junction bases with no gene match: 13. This CDR3 region has 17 residues. The CDR3 region is CASSEPSQGVGGNTIYF. As DNA, the CDR3 is TGTGCCAGCAGCGAGCCCTCTCAGGGGGTAGGGGGAAACACCATATATTTT.

Only one count was recorded for this clone. V and J are TRBV29-1 and TRBJ1-1; TRBD1 agrees at 9 bases. The junction had 7 bases not matched to a gene; V was cut back by 7 bases and J by 1 base. Germline CDR1 and CDR2: SQVTM and ANQGSEA. This CDR3 region has 14 residues. Here the CDR3 DNA reads TGCAGCGCGGGGGTGGGACAGGGGAACACTGAAGCTTTCTTT. Translated, it gives CSAGVGQGNTEAFF.

This clone showed up just a few times. The chain joins TRBV6-5 to TRBJ1-3, with no clear D. The V gene's germline CDR1 is MNHEY and CDR2 SVGAGI. The CDR3 length is 15 residues. V lost 2 bases to trimming and J lost 3 bases, with 11 bases between them. Here the CDR3 reads CASSYAGDYGNTIYF. The CDR3 nucleotides read TGTGCCAGCAGTTACGCCGGGGATTATGGAAACACCATATATTTT.

The J gene is TRBJ2-1, the V gene TRBV29-1; TRBD1 might be the D (5 bases). The CDR3 runs 15 residues. The germline V and J ends were trimmed by 0 bases and 0 bases, with 9 bases remaining between them. Germline loops: CDR1 SQVTM, CDR2 ANQGSEA. Written as DNA, the CDR3 is TGCAGCGTTGAAGATCTAGGGGTCTCCTACAATGAGCAGTTCTTC. It encodes CSVEDLGVSYNEQFF.

The chain has TRBV7-9 and TRBJ1-1, with 9 bases fitting TRBD1. The V gene end was trimmed by 6 bases and the J gene end by 1 base; junction bases not matched to a gene: 6. The V gene's germline CDR1 is SEHNR and CDR2 FQNEAQ (reference sequence). CDR3 size: 15 residues. The CDR3 coding sequence is TGTGCCAGCAGTCGAAAGGGACAGGGGAACACTGAAGCTTTCTTT. It is translated as CASSRKGQGNTEAFF.

The rearrangement links TRBV6-5 to TRBJ1-1, with D perhaps TRBD1 (6 bases). Germline loops: CDR1 MNHEY, CDR2 SVGAGI. This CDR3 is built from 13 residues. V lost 6 bases and J 1 base, leaving 9 bases between the germline ends. DNA for the CDR3: TGTGCCAGCAGCAAACAGGGGAACACTGAAGCTTTCTTT. Its translation: CASSKQGNTEAFF.

V usage is TRBV9 and J usage is TRBJ1-2; 12 nucleotides align to TRBD1. After removal of 5 bases from V and 5 bases from J, the junction contained 4 bases not matched to a gene. Germline CDR1 and CDR2: SGDLS and YYNGEE. This CDR3 comprises 14 residues. In nucleotides, the CDR3 is TGTGCCAGCAGGGGACAGGGGGCTAGGTATGGCTACACCTTC. Translated, it gives CASRGQGARYGYTF.

The chain carries TRBV27 and TRBJ2-5; 11 positions agree with TRBD1. This CDR3 is built from 16 residues. V lost 0 bases, J lost 4 bases, and 4 bases stayed unmatched. Germline assignment: CDR1 MNHEY and CDR2 SMNVEV (reference sequence). CDR3 DNA: TGTGCCAGCAGTTTATCGGGCGGGACAGGGGGAGAGACCCAGTACTTC. It translates to CASSLSGGTGGETQYF.

The chain couples TRBV6-5 to TRBJ1-6; 10 nucleotides line up with TRBD1. Germline CDR1 reads MNHEY; CDR2 reads SVGAGI. The junction had 3 bases not matched to a gene; V was cut back by 4 bases and J by 3 bases. This CDR3 has 16 residues. CDR3 in amino acids: CASSLDRGFYNSPLHF. CDR3 coding DNA: TGTGCCAGCAGTTTGGACAGGGGGTTCTATAATTCACCCCTCCACTTT.

The chain recombines TRBV5-1 with TRBJ1-5, with D unclear. The CDR3 length is 15 residues. The V and J ends lost 1 base and 0 bases respectively, with 8 bases between them. CDR1 and CDR2 from the germline V gene are SGHRS and YFSETQ. Here the CDR3 reads CASSLTSGSNQPQHF. The CDR3 region has the DNA TGCGCCAGCAGCTTGACCAGCGGTAGCAATCAGCCCCAGCATTTT.

In DNA form, the CDR3 reads TGTGCCAGCAGAGACAGAACAGATACGCAGTATTTT. The encoded protein is CASRDRTDTQYF. V and J are TRBV2 and TRBJ2-3, with a tentative D call TRBD1 (5 bases). The CDR3 has 12 residues. The V gene lost 6 bases and the J gene lost 3 bases, with 7 bases spanning the gap. The germline V gene encodes CDR1 SNHLY and CDR2 FYNNEI.

This clone was seen a handful of times. This chain links TRBV10-1 with TRBJ2-7; the D gene is possibly TRBD2 (6 bases). Germline CDR1 is WNHNN and CDR2 is SYGVQD (reference sequence). This CDR3 has 14 amino acids. The germline V and J ends were trimmed by 10 bases and 2 bases, with 18 bases remaining between them. CDR3 protein: CATSRGTFPYEQYF. The CDR3 coding sequence is TGCGCCACCAGCCGCGGGACTTTCCCCTACGAGCAGTACTTC.

CDR3 DNA: TGTGCCAGCAGCGCGCTTCCGGAGCTAAACACTGAAGCTTTCTTT. It is translated as CASSALPELNTEAFF. This sequence joins TRBV9 and TRBJ1-1; no firm D call. The V end lost 3 bases, the J end lost 2 bases, and 14 bases lay between the germline ends. CDR3 length: 15 amino acids. Looked up from germline, CDR1 is SGDLS and CDR2 is YYNGEE.

V usage is TRBV9 and J usage is TRBJ1-1, with D maybe TRBD1 (6 bases). The V gene's germline CDR1 is SGDLS and CDR2 YYNGEE. V was clipped by 3 bases and J by 1 base, with 10 bases between them. The CDR3 extends over 14 amino acids. CDR3 nucleotide sequence: TGTGCCAGCAGCGCCTCCAGGGGGAACACTGAAGCTTTCTTT. It is translated as CASSASRGNTEAFF.